These 8 T cell receptor beta chains originate from one sample sequenced in a study of CD8+ T cells in alopecia areata. RNA extraction and reverse transcription yielded cDNA as sequencing template. The data were produced by immunoSEQ multiplex PCR, yet TCRdb's version contains in-frame clones alone and is incomplete. The sample has about 91,000 clones, about 45% seen once. Sequencing was performed on CD4+ T cells sorted from blood. These receptors all come from a human donor with alopecia areata.

This sequence joins TRBV2 and TRBJ1-4, with D tentatively TRBD1 (5 bases). V lost 8 bases and J lost 0, with 13 bases in between. There are 15 residues in the CDR3. Germline loops: CDR1 SNHLY, CDR2 FYNNEI. The chain's CDR3 is CASSGTASTNEKLFF. CDR3 coding DNA: TGTGCCAGCTCTGGGACTGCCTCAACTAATGAAAAACTGTTTTTT.

Comments on this clone: Other DNA sequences within the sample encode an identical CDR3. This chain connects TRBV29-1 to TRBJ2-7; perhaps TRBD2 as D (7 bases). The germline V and J ends were trimmed by 8 bases and 10 bases, with 24 bases remaining between them. Germline CDR1 is SQVTM and CDR2 is ANQGSEA. This CDR3 region has 13 residues. CDR3 in amino acids: CSFLEGGGLVQYF. The CDR3 DNA reads as TGCAGCTTCCTGGAAGGGGGGGGTCTGGTACAGTACTTC.

Points on this clone: Other DNA sequences in this specimen translate into the identical CDR3. The genes are TRBV5-1 and TRBJ2-7, with TRBD2 matching 8 bases. This CDR3 has 14 amino acids. V trimming: 4 bases; J trimming: 3 bases; junction bases outside the gene matches: 6. Germline-derived CDR1 and CDR2 are SGHRS and YFSETQ. The CDR3 DNA is TGCGCCAGCAGCCTAGCGGGTGGTGACTACGAGCAGTACTTC. It codes for CASSLAGGDYEQYF.

In the case of this clone: This same CDR3 is encoded by further DNA sequences in the sample. V usage is TRBV28 and J usage is TRBJ2-5; 8 nucleotides agree with TRBD2. J was trimmed by 5 bases and V by 3 bases; bases with no gene match: 2. CDR1 MDHEN and CDR2 SYDVKM come from the germline V gene. CDR3 length equals 13 residues. This CDR3 reads CASSLGGRETQYF. CDR3 DNA sequence: TGTGCCAGCAGTTTGGGCGGGAGGGAGACCCAGTACTTC.

This clone was seen a single time. The chain is built from TRBV30 and TRBJ2-3, with 10 nucleotides matching TRBD1. Germline CDR1 is GTSNPN and CDR2 is SVGIG (reference sequence). The CDR3 has 14 residues. The J segment lost 4 bases and the V segment lost 2 bases, leaving 3 bases of the junction unmatched. Written as DNA, the CDR3 is TGTGCCTGGAGTCCCGGGACAGGGGCAGATACGCAGTATTTT. Amino acid sequence: CAWSPGTGADTQYF.

The chain links TRBV28 to TRBJ2-7; D unresolved. With 6 bases removed from V and 3 bases from J, the gap between germline ends came to 18 bases. Germline CDR1 reads MDHEN; CDR2 reads SYDVKM. CDR3 length: 15 residues. CDR3 residues: CASSQPYKERYEQYF. The CDR3 DNA reads as TGTGCCAGCAGCCAACCCTACAAGGAGCGCTACGAGCAGTACTTC.

The chain combines TRBV18 with TRBJ1-6; D is uncertain. CDR3 length: 16 amino acids. Trimming removed 3 bases from V and 6 bases from J, with 15 bases in between. Germline assignment: CDR1 KGHSH and CDR2 LQKENI. CDR3 residues: CASSPSESTGNSPLHF. The CDR3 DNA reads TGTGCCAGCTCACCTTCCGAATCTACGGGTAATTCACCCCTCCACTTT.

The rearrangement links TRBV2 to TRBJ2-3; perhaps TRBD1 as D (5 bases). The CDR3 extends over 16 amino acids. In germline, CDR1 is SNHLY, CDR2 FYNNEI. V was clipped by 5 bases and J by 0 bases, with 15 bases between them. CDR3 in amino acids: CASSIATGASTDTQYF. In nucleotides, the CDR3 is TGTGCCAGCAGTATAGCCACAGGCGCTAGCACAGATACGCAGTATTTT.